The 17 T cell receptor beta chains reported below all come from one sample, sequenced in a study of CD8+CD57+ T cells in acquired aplastic anemia. Patients sequenced had flow cytometry evidence of CD8+CD57+ cell expansion. Template material for TCR beta VDJ and CDR3 profiling consisted of genomic DNA. TCRdb analysed the reads with MiXCR anew, one entry per CDR3 protein. The sample contains about 180,000 distinct CDR3 sequences, 40% to 50% of which appear only once. Material for sequencing was sorted CD4+, CD8+, or CD8+CD57+ T cells (not recorded which) from PBMCs. All receptors derive from a human donor with aplastic anemia.

The gene calls are TRBV29-1 and TRBJ1-2; D call uncertain. The germline V gene encodes CDR1 SQVTM and CDR2 ANQGSEA. Trimming removed 7 bases at V and 0 bases at J, with 9 bases between. This CDR3 is built from 12 residues. CDR3 sequence (DNA): TGCAGCGCCCTGACCGCTAACTATGGCTACACCTTC. Its translation is CSALTANYGYTF.

V is TRBV6-1 and J is TRBJ1-2, with D possibly being TRBD1 (5 bases). The V gene's germline CDR1 is MNHNS and CDR2 SASEGT. The CDR3 consists of 11 residues. V lost 3 bases and J lost 12, with 11 bases in between. As DNA, the CDR3 is TGTGCCAGCAGTGATAGGGGCGGCCACACCTTC. This codes for CASSDRGGHTF.

This chain links TRBV2 with TRBJ1-2; a weak D match, TRBD1 (5 bases). This CDR3 has 14 amino acids. V was cut by 0 bases and J by 8 bases, with 13 bases left in between. Germline V gene data show CDR1 as SNHLY and CDR2 as FYNNEI. The CDR3 loop is CASSEARQGGGYTF. The CDR3, as DNA: TGTGCCAGCAGTGAAGCGCGGCAGGGCGGCGGCTACACCTTC.

This sequence joins TRBV20-1 and TRBJ2-5; D gene uncertain. Germline V CDR1 and CDR2: DFQATT, SNEGSKA (reference sequence). The V end was cut by 1 base, the J end by 2 bases, with 17 bases between. This CDR3 is built from 16 residues. CDR3: CSARGSSLGNQETQYF. CDR3 coding DNA: TGCAGTGCTAGAGGCTCAAGTTTAGGAAATCAAGAGACCCAGTACTTC.

In its sample, this clonotype was seen a few times. The rearrangement uses TRBV19 and TRBJ2-1; TRBD1 matches 7 bases. The CDR3 is 16 amino acids. CDR1 is LNHDA and CDR2 is SQIVND in the germline V gene (reference sequence). J lost 3 bases, V lost 6 bases, and 11 bases had no gene match. This CDR3 reads CASRTTGRLGYNEQFF. CDR3 in DNA: TGTGCCAGTAGGACGACAGGGCGTTTGGGCTACAATGAGCAGTTCTTC.

This clonotype was recorded many times. DNA of the CDR3: TGTGCCAGCAGTGAAGGGACTAGCGGGGGCCAAGAGACCCAGTACTTC. Translating it yields CASSEGTSGGQETQYF. The gene calls are TRBV25-1 and TRBJ2-5; 14 bases map to TRBD2. Germline-derived CDR1 and CDR2 are MGHDK and SYGVNS. V lost 2 bases, J lost 1 base, and 0 bases stayed unmatched. The CDR3 has 16 residues.

This clonotype was seen ten or more times. The chain is built from TRBV20-1 and TRBJ2-2; D is perhaps TRBD1 (6 bases). Germline values: CDR1 DFQATT, CDR2 SNEGSKA (reference sequence). The V end lost 2 bases, the J end lost 7 bases, and 20 bases lay between the germline ends. CDR3 length: 16 residues. The CDR3 DNA reads TGCAGTGCTAGACCTACAGGGTCTGTTGGCAGCGGGGAGCTGTTTTTT. It specifies CSARPTGSVGSGELFF.

The chain joins TRBV24-1 to TRBJ1-1; TRBD1 might be the D (5 bases). The CDR3 is 14 residues long. The germline V gene has CDR1 KGHDR and CDR2 SFDVKD. Trimming left V 3 bases short and J 6 bases short, with 13 bases between. CDR3 DNA sequence: TGTGCCACCAGTGATCGGACGGGACTCGCTGAAGCTTTCTTT. Amino acid sequence: CATSDRTGLAEAFF.

V and J are TRBV10-1 and TRBJ1-2, with 7 positions matching TRBD1. This CDR3 is built from 13 residues. V shed 6 bases, J shed 3 bases, and the junction held 4 bases outside the gene matches. Germline CDR1 WNHNN, CDR2 SYGVQD (reference sequence). CDR3 protein: CASRTTGDYGYTF. The DNA for the CDR3 is TGCGCCAGCAGGACCACAGGGGACTATGGCTACACCTTC.

Concerning this clonotype itself: Being one base from a much bigger clone, this may be a read error. The rearrangement joins TRBV19 to TRBJ1-2; D may be TRBD1 (5 bases). The V gene's germline CDR1 is LNHDA and CDR2 SQIVND (reference sequence). Trimming shortened V by 4 bases and J by 7 bases, and 13 bases separated the two germline ends. The CDR3 loop spans 13 amino acids. The CDR3 is CASSTGTTVGYTF. For the CDR3, the DNA is TGTGCCAGTAGTACAGGGACTACCGTTGGCTACACCTTC.

This clonotype appeared a few times. The chain couples TRBV7-9 to TRBJ1-4, with TRBD1 matching 9 bases. Germline trimming cut 1 base from V and 12 bases from J; bases unmatched to any gene: 9. Germline values: CDR1 SEHNR, CDR2 FQNEAQ (reference sequence). There are 15 residues in the CDR3. This CDR3 reads CASSLVTGGSLELFF. The CDR3, as DNA: TGTGCCAGCAGCTTAGTCACAGGGGGCTCATTGGAACTGTTTTTT. Looking up the rest from reference TRBV7-9 and TRBJ1-4 gives the full variable domain: DTGVSQNPRHKITKRGQNVTFRCDPISEHNRLYWYRQTLGQGPEFLTYFQNEAQLEKSRLLSDRFSAERPKGSFSTLEIQRTEQGDSAMYLCASSLVTGGSLELFFGSGTQLSVL.

V is TRBV18 and J is TRBJ2-1; tentative D call: TRBD1 (5 bases). The V end was cut by 2 bases, the J end by 0 bases, with 11 bases between. The CDR3 is 16 amino acids. The V gene's germline CDR1 is KGHSH and CDR2 LQKENI. The CDR3 coding sequence is TGTGCCAGCTCACCATTGGGGCTCAGCTCCTACAATGAGCAGTTCTTC. It yields the protein CASSPLGLSSYNEQFF.

This chain connects TRBV7-2 to TRBJ1-2; 8 bases line up with TRBD1. V was pared by 0 bases and J by 4 bases, with 4 bases of the junction left unmatched. CDR3 size: 15 residues. Germline V CDR1 and CDR2: SGHTA, FQGNSA. In DNA form, the CDR3 reads TGTGCCAGCAGCTTAGCGGGGGGACAGGCCTATGGCTACACCTTC. Amino acids: CASSLAGGQAYGYTF.

This clonotype was picked up many times. As DNA, the CDR3 is TGTGCCAGCACCGGGGACAGTCACACTGAAGCTTTCTTT. As protein: CASTGDSHTEAFF. The V gene is TRBV6-5, the J gene TRBJ1-1, with TRBD1 identical over 7 bases. Trimming took 7 bases from V and 3 from J; bases not matched to a gene: 5. The CDR3 is made up of 13 amino acids. Germline values: CDR1 MNHEY, CDR2 SVGAGI.

This clonotype was seen repeatedly, ten times or more. The V and J genes are TRBV19 and TRBJ2-1, with 8 bases lining up with TRBD2. CDR1 is LNHDA and CDR2 is SQIVND in the germline V gene (reference sequence). The length of the CDR3 is 17 residues. V shed 5 bases, J shed 4 bases, and the junction held 13 bases outside the gene matches. CDR3 amino acids: CASSSAGDPKLYNEQFF. For the CDR3, the DNA is TGTGCCAGTAGTTCAGCGGGGGACCCCAAACTATACAATGAGCAGTTCTTC.

Of note for this clonotype: A much larger clone lies a single base off, so this may be a read error. The chain couples TRBV3-1 to TRBJ1-2; tentative D call: TRBD1 (6 bases). The germline V gene has CDR1 LGHDT and CDR2 YNNKEL (reference sequence). Trimming removed 5 bases from V and 3 bases from J, with 10 bases in between. The CDR3 has 13 amino acids. The DNA for the CDR3 is TGTGCCAGCAGCAGCGACAGGCACTATGGCTACACCTTC. Its protein product is CASSSDRHYGYTF. Using reference TRBV3-1 and TRBJ1-2 for the parts outside the CDR3, the full variable domain is DTAVSQTPKYLVTQMGNDKSIKCEQNLGHDTMYWYKQDSKKFLKIMFSYNNKELIINETVPNRFSPKSPDKAHLNLHINSLELGDSAVYFCASSSDRHYGYTFGSGTRLTVV.

With regard to this clonotype: With a much larger clone just one base away, this may be a read error. Here the CDR3 omits its conserved ending phenylalanine or tryptophan, so a read error is the likely source. The V call is TRBV12-3 or TRBV12-4, the J call TRBJ2-5; the D gene could be TRBD1 or TRBD2 (5 bases each). The V end was cut by 5 bases, the J end by 5 bases, with 15 bases between. The CDR3 is made up of 14 amino acids. Here the CDR3 reads CASSEVLGRETQYL. CDR3 DNA sequence: TGTGCCAGCAGTGAAGTATTGGGACGGGAGACCCAGTACCTC.